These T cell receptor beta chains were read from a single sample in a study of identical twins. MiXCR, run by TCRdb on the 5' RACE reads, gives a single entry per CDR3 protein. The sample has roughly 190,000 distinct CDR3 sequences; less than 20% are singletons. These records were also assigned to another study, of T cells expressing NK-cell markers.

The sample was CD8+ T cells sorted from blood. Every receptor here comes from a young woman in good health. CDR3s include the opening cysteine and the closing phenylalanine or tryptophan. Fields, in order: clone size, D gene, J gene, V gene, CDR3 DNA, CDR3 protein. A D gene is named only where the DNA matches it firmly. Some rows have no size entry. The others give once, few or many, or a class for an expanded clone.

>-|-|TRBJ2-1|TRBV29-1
TGCAGCGCGTTCCTAGCGTCACCCAATGAGCAGTTCTTC
CSAFLASPNEQFF
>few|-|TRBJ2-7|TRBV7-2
TGTGCCAGCAGCTTTACAGCCTACGAGCAGTACTTC
CASSFTAYEQYF
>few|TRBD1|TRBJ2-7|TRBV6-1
TGTGCCAGCAGTCAGAACAGGGGGCTCGAGCAGTACTTC
CASSQNRGLEQYF
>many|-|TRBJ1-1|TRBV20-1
TGCAGTATCCCCCGTGAAGCTATGAACACTGAAGCTTTCTTT
CSIPREAMNTEAFF
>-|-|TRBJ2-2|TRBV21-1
TGTGCCAGCAGCAAAGACTCTCCCGGGACCGCGAACACCGGGGAGCTGTTTTTT
CASSKDSPGTANTGELFF
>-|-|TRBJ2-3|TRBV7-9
TGTGCCAGCACCAGAAAGGGGGGGGGAGGAGATACGCAGTATTTT
CASTRKGGGGDTQYF
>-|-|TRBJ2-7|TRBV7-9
TGTGCCAGCAGCTCCTTGCTCAACTACGAGCAGTACTTC
CASSSLLNYEQYF
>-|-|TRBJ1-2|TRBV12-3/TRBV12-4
TGTGCCAGCAGTGAACTTCAGGGTCATGGCTACACCTTC
CASSELQGHGYTF
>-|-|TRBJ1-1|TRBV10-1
TGCGCCAGCAGCCGGGACACGGGGAACACTGAAGCTTTCTTT
CASSRDTGNTEAFF
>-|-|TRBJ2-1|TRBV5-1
TGCGCCAGCAGCCCGCTTGGGGGACCCAATGAGCAGTTCTTC
CASSPLGGPNEQFF
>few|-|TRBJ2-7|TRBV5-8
TGTGCCAGCAGCTTGGTCCGGGGGCTCTCCTACGAGCAGTACTTC
CASSLVRGLSYEQYF
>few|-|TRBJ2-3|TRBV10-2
TGCGCCAGCAAGGAAAACCCCGGGGGCAGGGATACAGATACGCAGTATTTT
CASKENPGGRDTDTQYF
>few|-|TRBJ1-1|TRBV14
TGTGCCACCTCCCTCTGGCTGAACACTGAAGCTTTCTTT
CATSLWLNTEAFF
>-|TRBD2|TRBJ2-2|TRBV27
TGTGCCAGCAGTTCCCTAGCGGGGGCGAACACCGGGGAGCTGTTTTTT
CASSSLAGANTGELFF
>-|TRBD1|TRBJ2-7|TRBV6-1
TGTGCCAGCAGCGGGGACAGTACCTACGAGCAGTACTTC
CASSGDSTYEQYF